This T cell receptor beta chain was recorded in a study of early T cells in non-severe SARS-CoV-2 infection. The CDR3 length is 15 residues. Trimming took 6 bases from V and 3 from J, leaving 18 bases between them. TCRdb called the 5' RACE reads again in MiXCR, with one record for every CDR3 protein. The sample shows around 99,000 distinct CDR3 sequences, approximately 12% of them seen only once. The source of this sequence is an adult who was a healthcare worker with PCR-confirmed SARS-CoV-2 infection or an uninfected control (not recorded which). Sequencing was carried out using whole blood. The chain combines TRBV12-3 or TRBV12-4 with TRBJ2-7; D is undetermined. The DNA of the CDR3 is TGTGCCAGCAGAGATGGCAGATCCCCCCTCTACGAGCAGTACTTC. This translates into CASRDGRSPLYEQYF.